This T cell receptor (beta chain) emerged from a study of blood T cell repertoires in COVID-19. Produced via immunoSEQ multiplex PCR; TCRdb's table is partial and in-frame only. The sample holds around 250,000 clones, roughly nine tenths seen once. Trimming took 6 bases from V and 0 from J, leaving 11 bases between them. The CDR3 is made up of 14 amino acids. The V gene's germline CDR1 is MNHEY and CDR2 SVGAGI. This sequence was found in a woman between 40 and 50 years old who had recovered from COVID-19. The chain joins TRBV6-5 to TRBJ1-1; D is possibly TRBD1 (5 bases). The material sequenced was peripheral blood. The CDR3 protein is CASRKGSVNTEAFF. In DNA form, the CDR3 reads TGTGCCAGCAGGAAGGGGTCGGTGAACACTGAAGCTTTCTTT.